One and the same sample provided the 9 T cell receptor beta chains below, sequenced in a study of glioma-infiltrating T cells. Using RNA template, CDR3s of TCR alpha and beta were amplified with iRepertoire arm-PCR. TCRdb reprocessed the multiplex PCR reads with MiXCR, giving one entry per CDR3 protein. This table holds about 110,000 distinct CDR3 sequences, less than 30% found once. Input material: glioma tissue, nonneoplastic brain tissue, or PBMCs (not recorded which). Every receptor here comes from a human donor with low-grade glioma or glioblastoma, undergoing nonglioma brain surgery, or in good health (not recorded which).

V is TRBV6-2 or TRBV6-3 and J is TRBJ1-5, with D possibly being TRBD1 (5 bases). Per the germline V gene, CDR1 is MNHEY and CDR2 is SVGEGT. This CDR3 region has 14 residues. The CDR3 nucleotides are TGTGTTAGCAGTTACTCTCGGGGGGATCAGCCCCAGCATTTT. Encoded protein: CVSSYSRGDQPQHF.

This chain uses TRBV6-1 with TRBJ2-1; 13 bases fit TRBD2. The CDR3 sequence is 16 residues long. V was clipped by 7 bases and J by 7 bases; unmatched bases: 10. The germline V gene has CDR1 MNHNS and CDR2 SASEGT. The CDR3 protein is CASTRTSGRAGNEQFF. The CDR3 bases are TGTGCCAGCACCCGTACTAGCGGGAGGGCCGGGAATGAGCAGTTCTTC.

Comment on this clonotype: Since a much larger clone is just one base distant, this may be a read error. The gene calls are TRBV29-1 and TRBJ2-7; the D is unclear. This CDR3 is built from 13 residues. CDR1 is SQVTM, CDR2 ANQGSEA, per germline. The CDR3 DNA follows: TGCAGCGTTGAATCCAGGAGCTCCTACGAGCAGCACTTC. Protein sequence: CSVESRSSYEQHF.

This clonotype came up many times. The chain combines TRBV7-3 with TRBJ1-1, with 9 nucleotides matching TRBD1. The germline CDR1 and CDR2 sequences are SGHTA and FQGTGA. This CDR3 is 14 amino acids long. The J segment lost 3 bases and the V segment lost 5 bases, leaving 4 bases of the junction unmatched. CDR3 in DNA: TGTGCCAGCAGCAAGGGACAGGGATACACTGAAGCTTTCTTT. As protein: CASSKGQGYTEAFF.

Many counts were recorded for this clonotype. The J gene is TRBJ1-1, the V gene TRBV7-8; 7 bases are a match to TRBD1. CDR1 SGHVS and CDR2 FQNEAQ come from the germline V gene. Trimming at V came to 8 bases and at J to 0 bases, leaving 9 bases not matched to a gene. The CDR3 contains 15 residues. CDR3 nucleotides: TGTGCCAGCCTAGCCAGGGGGGGAATGAACACTGAAGCTTTCTTT. Protein product: CASLARGGMNTEAFF.

This clonotype was detected ten times or more. This chain connects TRBV7-9 to TRBJ1-2; D is uncertain. The V and J ends lost 2 bases and 7 bases respectively, with 11 bases between them. Germline-derived CDR1 and CDR2 are SEHNR and FQNEAQ (reference sequence). This CDR3 is built from 13 residues. The CDR3 sequence: CASSLMPLGGYTF. CDR3 DNA: TGTGCCAGCAGCTTAATGCCCCTCGGTGGCTACACCTTC.

About this clonotype: Germline is not matched at one junction end, which may reflect a read error. V and J are TRBV27 and TRBJ2-7; 12 positions match TRBD2. The germline CDR1 and CDR2 sequences are MNHEY and SMNVEV (reference sequence). The CDR3 is 14 amino acids. CDR3 coding DNA: TGTGTCAGCCTGAGACTAGCGGGGGACTACGAGCAGTACTTT. Translating it yields CVSLRLAGDYEQYF.

This chain joins TRBV12-3 or TRBV12-4 and TRBJ1-6; tentatively, D is TRBD1 (5 bases). The CDR3 spans 14 residues. The ends were cut back, 5 bases at V and 5 bases at J, with 10 bases in the middle. The CDR3 DNA sequence: TGTGCCAGCAGTCACGGGGGTAATAATTCACCCCTCCACTTT. It yields the protein CASSHGGNNSPLHF.

This clonotype was picked up many times. The chain has TRBV6-2 or TRBV6-3 and TRBJ1-5; the match to TRBD1 covers 9 bases. Germline V gene lookup returns CDR1 MNHEY and CDR2 SVGEGT. The CDR3 totals 14 residues. V shed 8 bases and J 2 bases; nucleotides not matched to a gene: 4. The CDR3 spells CASQGQGGNQPQHF. CDR3 DNA sequence: TGTGCCAGCCAGGGACAGGGAGGCAATCAGCCCCAGCATTTT.